This note documents a single T cell receptor beta chain sequence. This sample stems from a study of shared T cell receptors in the human thymus. Some clones are missing from TCRdb's copy, which holds only in-frame ones; the method was immunoSEQ multiplex PCR. The table shows hundreds of thousands of clones, with approximately 89% occurring only once. The CDR3 has 14 amino acids. Germline values: CDR1 SGHDT, CDR2 YYEEEE. Trimming took 0 bases from V and 13 from J, leaving 16 bases between them. These records were also assigned to another study, of human thymus T cells.

The sequenced sample was thymocytes. The TCR comes from a boy in the first two years of life with a congenital heart defect. V and J are TRBV5-6 and TRBJ1-4; possibly TRBD1 for D (6 bases). The CDR3 loop is CASSLAGGAPLLFF. The DNA for the CDR3 is TGTGCCAGCAGCTTGGCCGGGGGGGCTCCTTTACTGTTTTTT.